This is a list of T cell receptor beta chains from one sample in a study of shared clonotypes between healthy human individuals. Some clones are missing from TCRdb's copy, which holds only in-frame ones; the method was immunoSEQ multiplex PCR. Of roughly 2 million clones listed, roughly 95% are singletons. Specimen: naive CD4+ T cells sorted from blood. The receptors stem from a young man in good health. CDR3s include the opening cysteine and the closing phenylalanine or tryptophan. D genes are given only for firm matches. Size values are once, few and many counts, or a class for expanded clones, and some rows have none.

>-|TRBV5-4|TRBJ2-7|-
CASSLASVSSYEQYF
TGTGCCAGCAGCTTGGCGTCAGTGAGCTCCTACGAGCAGTACTTC
>once|TRBV4-3|TRBJ1-2|-
CASSQDSQGGHYGYTF
TGCGCCAGCAGCCAAGACAGCCAGGGAGGCCACTATGGCTACACCTTC
>-|TRBV6-5|TRBJ2-7|-
CASSNSYGQYF
TGTGCCAGCAGTAACAGCTACGGGCAGTACTTC
>-|TRBV11-3|TRBJ2-7|TRBD1
CASSSGQGVNEQYF
TGTGCCAGCAGCTCGGGACAGGGGGTCAACGAGCAGTACTTC
>-|TRBV6-6|TRBJ2-5|-
CASSYRSQETQYF
TGTGCCAGCAGTTACCGGTCCCAAGAGACCCAGTACTTC
>-|TRBV19|TRBJ2-5|TRBD2
CASSDRWGGLETQYF
TGTGCCAGTAGTGACCGGTGGGGGGGTCTTGAGACCCAGTACTTC
>once|TRBV12-5|TRBJ2-7|TRBD2
CASGRTSGSYEQYF
TGTGCTAGTGGTCGGACTAGCGGATCCTACGAGCAGTACTTC
>-|TRBV19|TRBJ1-1|TRBD1
CASSTQGAMNTEAFF
TGTGCCAGTAGTACTCAGGGGGCTATGAACACTGAAGCTTTCTTT
>-|TRBV5-1|TRBJ1-5|-
CASSPDSSNQPQHF
TGCGCCAGCAGCCCGGACAGCAGCAATCAGCCCCAGCATTTT
>-|TRBV2|TRBJ2-7|-
CASTVARGVEQYF
TGTGCCAGCACCGTTGCGAGGGGGGTCGAGCAGTACTTC
>-|TRBV10-3|TRBJ2-3|-
CAINTGATDTQYF
TGTGCCATCAATACAGGAGCCACAGATACGCAGTATTTT
>-|TRBV18|TRBJ2-7|-
CASSPRADSYEQYF
TGTGCCAGCTCACCACGGGCCGACTCCTACGAGCAGTACTTC
>-|TRBV19|TRBJ1-5|TRBD1
CASSAGTAFNQPQHF
TGTGCCAGTAGTGCCGGGACAGCCTTCAATCAGCCCCAGCATTTT
>once|TRBV6-1|TRBJ2-7|TRBD1
CASRPDRGGSYEQYF
TGTGCCAGCAGACCCGACAGGGGGGGATCCTACGAGCAGTACTTC
>-|TRBV7-9|TRBJ2-2|-
CASILGDGNTGELFF
TGTGCCAGCATCCTGGGTGATGGGAACACCGGGGAGCTGTTTTTT
>-|TRBV7-6|TRBJ2-2|TRBD1
CASRRDRGDTGELFF
TGTGCCAGCAGACGTGACAGGGGGGACACCGGGGAGCTGTTTTTT
>-|TRBV6-5|TRBJ1-1|-
CASSYSTGTNTEAFF
TGTGCCAGCAGTTACTCGACCGGGACAAACACTGAAGCTTTCTTT
>-|TRBV18|TRBJ2-5|-
CASSPEPPPIPQYF
TGTGCCAGCTCACCCGAACCTCCCCCGATCCCCCAGTACTTC
>-|TRBV11-2|TRBJ2-5|-
CASSLAGRWETQYF
TGTGCCAGCAGCTTAGCAGGGCGGTGGGAGACCCAGTACTTC
>-|TRBV6-1|TRBJ2-1|TRBD2
CASSARGSGGSYNEQFF
TGTGCCAGCAGTGCCCGGGGAAGCGGGGGATCCTACAATGAGCAGTTCTTC
>-|TRBV6-5|TRBJ2-1|-
CASSYSPGRGNNEQFF
TGTGCCAGCAGTTACTCTCCCGGACGGGGAAACAATGAGCAGTTCTTC
>-|TRBV6-1|TRBJ2-1|-
CASSEAWGNNEQFF
TGTGCCAGCAGTGAAGCATGGGGGAACAATGAGCAGTTCTTC
>-|TRBV28|TRBJ2-3|TRBD2
CASSLRGGTDTQYF
TGTGCCAGCAGTTTACGGGGGGGAACAGATACGCAGTATTTT
>-|TRBV28|TRBJ2-3|-
CASSSGRPDTQYF
TGTGCCAGCAGTTCCGGACGGCCAGATACGCAGTATTTT
>-|TRBV28|TRBJ2-3|TRBD2
CASSPHSGVGTDTQYF
TGTGCCAGCAGTCCTCATAGCGGGGTTGGCACAGATACGCAGTATTTT
>-|TRBV9|TRBJ1-4|-
CASSVDWGTNEKLFF
TGTGCCAGCAGCGTAGACTGGGGGACTAATGAAAAACTGTTTTTT
>-|TRBV14|TRBJ1-2|TRBD1
CASSQVAGQGNYGYTF
TGTGCCAGCAGCCAAGTAGCGGGACAGGGGAACTATGGCTACACCTTC
>-|TRBV28|TRBJ1-5|-
CASSLTGPQPQHF
TGTGCCAGCAGTTTAACAGGGCCCCAGCCCCAGCATTTT
>-|TRBV11-2|TRBJ1-6|-
CASSLVDWQGSSYNSPLHF
TGTGCCAGCAGCTTAGTTGATTGGCAGGGGAGCTCCTATAATTCACCCCTCCACTTT
>-|TRBV18|TRBJ2-7|-
CASSPTRGTIYEQYF
TGTGCCAGCTCACCCACCCGGGGGACGATCTACGAGCAGTACTTC
>once|TRBV19|TRBJ1-4|TRBD1
CASSPRTGYEKLFF
TGTGCCAGTAGTCCCCGGACAGGTTATGAAAAACTGTTTTTT
>-|TRBV6-5|TRBJ1-1|TRBD1
CASSYYQGAVGEAFF
TGTGCCAGCAGTTACTACCAGGGGGCAGTAGGTGAAGCTTTCTTT
>-|TRBV5-1|TRBJ2-7|-
CASSVQGEGSYEQYF
TGCGCCAGCAGCGTACAGGGGGAGGGCTCCTACGAGCAGTACTTC
>-|TRBV18|TRBJ1-2|TRBD1
CASSPLGKDRGNYYGYTF
TGTGCCAGCTCACCTTTAGGCAAGGACAGGGGAAATTACTATGGCTACACCTTC
>-|TRBV5-1|TRBJ2-7|TRBD1
CASSSTGGSTYEQYF
TGCGCCAGCAGCTCGACAGGGGGTTCGACCTACGAGCAGTACTTC
>-|TRBV18|TRBJ1-2|TRBD1
CASSPAGQGSWYTF
TGTGCCAGCTCACCTGCCGGACAGGGTTCTTGGTACACCTTC
>few|TRBV6-5|TRBJ2-7|TRBD1
CASSTRRTGVEQYF
TGTGCCAGCAGTACCCGAAGAACAGGGGTCGAGCAGTACTTC
>-|TRBV6-5|TRBJ1-2|TRBD1
CASSPRQGGNYGYTF
TGTGCCAGCAGTCCCCGACAGGGAGGCAACTATGGCTACACCTTC
>-|TRBV4-1|TRBJ2-7|TRBD1
CASSRDRGIYEQYF
TGCGCCAGCAGCCGGGACAGGGGAATCTACGAGCAGTACTTC
>-|TRBV9|TRBJ2-3|TRBD2
CASSATSGRADTQYF
TGTGCCAGCAGCGCCACTAGCGGGAGGGCAGATACGCAGTATTTT
>-|TRBV6-1|TRBJ2-1|-
CATLSGLSSYNEQFF
TGTGCCACCCTAAGCGGACTGAGCTCCTACAATGAGCAGTTCTTC
>-|TRBV6-1|TRBJ2-1|TRBD2
CATHRAGGPDEQFF
TGTGCCACCCATCGGGCGGGAGGGCCGGATGAGCAGTTCTTC
>-|TRBV18|TRBJ2-7|TRBD2
CASSPGRAGVGPYEQYF
TGTGCCAGCTCACCAGGGCGCGCGGGAGTGGGACCCTACGAGCAGTACTTC
>-|TRBV5-4|TRBJ2-7|TRBD1
CASSQIGTGVHGQYF
TGTGCCAGCAGCCAAATCGGGACAGGGGTTCATGGGCAGTACTTC
>-|TRBV4-2|TRBJ2-3|-
CASSPTGGDTQYF
TGTGCCAGCAGCCCTACGGGTGGAGATACGCAGTATTTT
>once|TRBV11-2|TRBJ2-3|-
CASSLYSKGLFSTDTQYF
TGTGCCAGCAGCTTATATTCAAAGGGTCTTTTTAGCACAGATACGCAGTATTTT
>-|TRBV2|TRBJ2-3|TRBD1
CASSLQGSDTQYF
TGTGCCAGCAGCCTACAGGGGTCAGATACGCAGTATTTT
>-|TRBV19|TRBJ2-3|-
CASSITGRHGGTDTQYF
TGTGCCAGTAGTATCACAGGGCGGCACGGGGGCACAGATACGCAGTATTTT
>-|TRBV19|TRBJ2-2|-
CASSIDTGELFF
TGTGCCAGTAGTATTGACACCGGGGAGCTGTTTTTT
>few|TRBV7-2|TRBJ1-2|-
CASSLGREGGYTF
TGTGCCAGCAGCCTGGGACGGGAAGGTGGCTACACCTTC
>once|TRBV6-1|TRBJ2-7|TRBD2
CASRPLAGGYEQYF
TGTGCCAGCAGGCCTCTAGCGGGAGGATACGAGCAGTACTTC
>-|TRBV6-1|TRBJ1-3|-
CASRQSSGNTIYF
TGTGCCAGCAGACAGTCCTCTGGAAACACCATATATTTT
>-|TRBV10-3|TRBJ2-4|-
CAISEVGGSTKNIQYF
TGTGCCATCAGTGAAGTGGGGGGCTCGACCAAAAACATTCAGTACTTC